Presented here are 19 T cell receptor beta chains from one specimen sequenced in a study of cytomegalovirus exposure and HLA in healthy donors. The PCR made use of 60 Vbeta and 13 Jbeta primers. Sequencing used immunoSEQ multiplex PCR; TCRdb keeps in-frame clones, though not all of them. Of over 150,000 clones listed, 82% were seen once; the top ten hold under 7.5%. Sequencing used PBMCs. The receptor source for this set is a woman aged 50 to 60 in good health and CMV-seropositive.

The J gene is TRBJ1-1, the V gene TRBV23-1, with 8 bases identical to TRBD1. TRBV23-1 counts as an open reading frame of uncertain function. V was clipped by 7 bases and J by 4 bases; unmatched bases: 8. The length of the CDR3 is 14 residues. The CDR3 region has the DNA TGCGCCAGCATTCGACAGGGGCTGGGCACTGAAGCTTTCTTT. Its protein is CASIRQGLGTEAFF.

As concerns this clone: The junction differs from germline at one of its ends, possibly a read error. V gene TRBV7-9 combines with J gene TRBJ1-5; the D is unclear. The CDR3 has 16 residues. Germline V lookup: CDR1 SEHNR, CDR2 FQNEAQ (reference sequence). CDR3 residues: CSSSLGSGSRNQPQHF. The CDR3 DNA reads TGTTCCAGCAGCTTAGGATCGGGTTCCCGCAATCAGCCCCAGCATTTT.

The CDR3 DNA is TGTGCCAGCAGCCGAATTAATCAGGGGGCCTACGAGCAGTACTTC. This codes for CASSRINQGAYEQYF. The chain carries TRBV28 and TRBJ2-7; 7 nucleotides agree with TRBD1. The CDR3 has 15 residues. Trimming removed 6 bases from V and 2 bases from J; junction bases left unmatched: 10. Germline V CDR1 and CDR2: MDHEN, SYDVKM.

The V and J genes are TRBV2 and TRBJ2-3, with TRBD1 matching 9 bases. The CDR3 is 15 residues long. CDR1 is SNHLY and CDR2 is FYNNEI in the germline V gene. Trimming cost V 4 bases and J 2 bases; bases outside gene matches: 4. The CDR3 sequence is CASSVGQGVTDTQYF. The CDR3, as DNA: TGTGCCAGCAGTGTGGGACAGGGAGTCACAGATACGCAGTATTTT.

The genes are TRBV4-1 and TRBJ2-1; D uncertain. The CDR3 is 11 amino acids. Germline CDR1 and CDR2: MGHRA and YSYEKL. V was shortened by 8 bases and J by 7 bases, with 9 bases between the two germline ends. The chain's CDR3 is CASSVMNEQFF. The CDR3 nucleotides read TGCGCCAGCTCCGTTATGAATGAGCAGTTCTTC.

The chain is built from TRBV18 and TRBJ2-7, with a weak D call TRBD1 (6 bases). The CDR3 extends over 16 amino acids. V dropped 4 bases and J dropped 5 bases, with 21 bases sitting between them. The germline CDR1 and CDR2 sequences are KGHSH and LQKENI. This CDR3 is CASSLVESRGLNEQYF. Here the CDR3 DNA reads TGTGCCAGCTCACTCGTCGAGAGCAGGGGTCTCAACGAGCAGTACTTC.

This clone was picked up one time. The chain employs TRBV7-9 and TRBJ2-3; a possible D gene is TRBD2 (6 bases). Germline V gene sequence: CDR1 SEHNR, CDR2 FQNEAQ (reference sequence). The CDR3 has 17 residues. Trimming pared 5 bases from V and 3 bases from J, leaving 21 bases between. CDR3 nucleotide sequence: TGTGCCAGCAGCCAAATGAGCAATAACCGGGAGACAGATACGCAGTATTTT. This translates into CASSQMSNNRETDTQYF.

The J gene is TRBJ1-3, the V gene TRBV7-9; 8 nucleotides agree with TRBD1. With V trimmed by 4 bases and J by 1 base, 3 bases remained unmatched. CDR3 length: 15 amino acids. Germline V gene sequence: CDR1 SEHNR, CDR2 FQNEAQ (reference sequence). CDR3 in DNA: TGTGCCAGCAGCTCCCGACAGGGGTCTGGAAACACCATATATTTT. This codes for CASSSRQGSGNTIYF.

The chain employs TRBV27 and TRBJ1-1; TRBD1 aligns across 12 bases. The CDR3 extends over 17 amino acids. From germline, CDR1 is MNHEY and CDR2 SMNVEV (reference sequence). V lost 3 bases to trimming and J lost 3 bases; unmatched junction nucleotides: 8. In DNA, the CDR3 is TGTGCCAGCAGTTTCGTGGGGGACAGGGGGCCGGACACTGAAGCTTTCTTT. This encodes CASSFVGDRGPDTEAFF.

This chain links TRBV7-2 with TRBJ2-5; 7 nucleotides match TRBD2. The J call may be incorrect, as the DNA end agrees better with TRBJ2-7. This CDR3 is built from 15 residues. CDR1 is SGHTA, CDR2 FQGNSA, per germline. The CDR3 sequence is CASSTPQAGAYEQYF. CDR3 bases: TGTGCCAGCAGCACACCCCAGGCGGGGGCCTACGAGCAGTACTTC.

This clone occurred many times. Other DNA sequences in the sample encode the same CDR3. The chain joins TRBV6-5 to TRBJ1-1; D gene ambiguous. Trimming cost V 2 bases and J 2 bases, with 6 bases left between them. The CDR3 is 13 amino acids. Germline V lookup: CDR1 MNHEY, CDR2 SVGAGI. Here the CDR3 reads CASSYGPNTEAFF. For the CDR3, the DNA is TGTGCCAGCAGTTACGGCCCTAACACTGAAGCTTTCTTT.

In regard to this clone: Relative to the germline gene, one junction end is altered; a read error may explain this. CDR3 nucleotide sequence: TGTGCCACCAGCAGAGAAACCGGGACTAGCGGGAGCTGGGACTTC. This sequence encodes CATSRETGTSGSWDF. The rearrangement joins TRBV15 to TRBJ2-7; 14 bases are shared with TRBD2. The CDR3 has 15 residues. The germline V gene has CDR1 LNHNV and CDR2 YYDKDF (reference sequence).

This sequence joins TRBV10-3 and TRBJ2-2, with D perhaps matching TRBD2 (7 bases). CDR1 is ENHRY and CDR2 is SYGVKD in the germline V gene. The CDR3 length is 14 residues. V gave up 9 bases and J gave up 1 base, with 12 bases separating them. The CDR3 sequence: CAMRGQENTGELFF. In DNA, the CDR3 is TGTGCCATGCGGGGGCAGGAGAACACCGGGGAGCTGTTTTTT.

This chain uses TRBV5-1 with TRBJ2-3; perhaps TRBD2 as D (5 bases). V shed 9 bases and J shed 0 bases, with 14 bases lying between them. The germline CDR1 and CDR2 sequences are SGHRS and YFSETQ. The CDR3 has 14 residues. The CDR3 region has the DNA TGCGCCACCTCCCCGGGAATGAGCACAGATACGCAGTATTTT. It specifies CATSPGMSTDTQYF.

The rearrangement uses TRBV6-5 and TRBJ1-1; D remains unclear. Germline V CDR1 and CDR2: MNHEY, SVGAGI. CDR3 length: 13 residues. Trimming took off 6 bases at V and 6 bases at J, with 14 bases between the two ends. CDR3 sequence (DNA): TGTGCCAGCAGCCAAGACTCCCTTGCTGAAGCTTTCTTT. It codes for CASSQDSLAEAFF.

This clone was recorded a few times. The chain recombines TRBV6-1 with TRBJ1-2; D is perhaps TRBD1 (5 bases). Germline values: CDR1 MNHNS, CDR2 SASEGT. The CDR3 contains 15 residues. V lost 8 bases, J lost 2 bases, and 18 bases lay in between. The CDR3 here is CASREGQTLNYGYTF. In nucleotides, the CDR3 is TGTGCCAGCCGGGAGGGGCAGACCCTCAACTATGGCTACACCTTC.

The rearrangement joins TRBV2 to TRBJ2-7; 10 positions match TRBD1. Per germline, CDR1 SNHLY and CDR2 FYNNEI. The junction had 6 bases not matched to a gene; V was cut back by 7 bases and J by 3 bases. This CDR3 spans 14 amino acids. In nucleotides, the CDR3 is TGTGCCAGCAAGGCCGGGACAGGGGTCTACGAGCAGTACTTC. Its protein is CASKAGTGVYEQYF. The complete variable domain, with remaining parts taken from reference TRBV2 and TRBJ2-7, reads EPEVTQTPSHQVTQMGQEVILRCVPISNHLYFYWYRQILGQKVEFLVSFYNNEISEKSEIFDDQFSVERPDGSNFTLKIRSTKLEDSAMYFCASKAGTGVYEQYFGPGTRLTVT.

The rearrangement uses TRBV7-9 and TRBJ2-5; 8 bases align to TRBD2. Losses at the gene ends were 7 bases for V and 5 bases for J; bases not matched to a gene: 12. The CDR3 totals 15 residues. Per the germline V gene, CDR1 is SEHNR and CDR2 is FQNEAQ (reference sequence). CDR3: CASNSGGGPGETQYF. The DNA of the CDR3 is TGTGCCAGCAACTCGGGCGGGGGGCCGGGGGAGACCCAGTACTTC. The full variable domain, completed using reference TRBV7-9 and TRBJ2-5, is DTGVSQNPRHKITKRGQNVTFRCDPISEHNRLYWYRQTLGQGPEFLTYFQNEAQLEKSRLLSDRFSAERPKGSFSTLEIQRTEQGDSAMYLCASNSGGGPGETQYFGPGTRLLVL.

This sequence joins TRBV2 and TRBJ1-6, with D unresolved. CDR1 is SNHLY, CDR2 FYNNEI, per germline. The CDR3 consists of 13 residues. V was pared by 2 bases and J by 9 bases, with 8 bases between. DNA of the CDR3: TGTGCCAGCAGTGAAATATTTATTTCACCCCTCCACTTT. Translated: CASSEIFISPLHF.